This note documents a single TCR beta chain sequence. This sample was included in a study of T cells in Graves' hyperthyroidism and ophthalmopathy. Turning to the study itself: Upon initial diagnosis and before any treatment, peripheral blood was collected.

Germline V lookup: CDR1 SQVTM, CDR2 ANQGSEA. This CDR3 region has 13 residues. Trimming removed 0 bases at V and 2 bases at J, with 6 bases between. RNA transcripts provided the source from which TCR beta CDR3 regions were amplified. TCR CDR3 underwent first-round RT-PCR with the HTBI primer set. TCRdb used MiXCR to reprocess the multiplex PCR reads, holding one entry per CDR3 protein. The data contain about 610,000 distinct CDR3 sequences, under 15% of them singletons. Exclusions: uncontrolled infection, other autoimmune disease, pregnancy, lactation. Thyroid ultrasound and orbital computed tomography, with clinical symptoms and serum thyroxine and TRAb, informed diagnoses.

What was sequenced was blood. The rearrangement links TRBV29-1 to TRBJ2-3; no firm D call. This clonotype was obtained from a woman aged 40 to 49 with Graves' ophthalmopathy. CDR3 sequence (DNA): TGCAGCGTTGAAGAAACAATCACAGATACGCAGTATTTT. Translating it yields CSVEETITDTQYF.